This TCR beta chain was profiled in a study of T cells in Graves' hyperthyroidism and ophthalmopathy. Findings and caveats of the study: Stable hyperthyroidism and ophthalmopathy were separated using 13 V-J signatures.

The source material, RNA transcripts, was used to amplify TCR beta CDR3 regions. First-round RT-PCR with HTBI primers amplified the TCR CDR3 region. From the multiplex PCR reads, TCRdb called clonotypes with MiXCR, one entry per CDR3 protein. The sample has 150,000 to 200,000 distinct CDR3 sequences, 8% to 9.5% seen once. As regards this clonotype: Antigen: not known.

Sequencing used blood. This clonotype originated in a woman aged 18 to 35 with Graves' hyperthyroidism that later progressed to Graves' ophthalmopathy.

This chain's CDR3 is CSAGSGGISDTQYF. The CDR3 DNA reads as TGCAGTGCTGGTAGCGGGGGAATCTCAGATACGCAGTATTTT. The chain uses TRBV20-1 and TRBJ2-3; 9 bases line up with TRBD2. Per the germline V gene, CDR1 is DFQATT and CDR2 is SNEGSKA (reference sequence). The CDR3 is 14 residues long. Germline trimming cut 5 bases from V and 4 bases from J; bases unmatched to any gene: 7.